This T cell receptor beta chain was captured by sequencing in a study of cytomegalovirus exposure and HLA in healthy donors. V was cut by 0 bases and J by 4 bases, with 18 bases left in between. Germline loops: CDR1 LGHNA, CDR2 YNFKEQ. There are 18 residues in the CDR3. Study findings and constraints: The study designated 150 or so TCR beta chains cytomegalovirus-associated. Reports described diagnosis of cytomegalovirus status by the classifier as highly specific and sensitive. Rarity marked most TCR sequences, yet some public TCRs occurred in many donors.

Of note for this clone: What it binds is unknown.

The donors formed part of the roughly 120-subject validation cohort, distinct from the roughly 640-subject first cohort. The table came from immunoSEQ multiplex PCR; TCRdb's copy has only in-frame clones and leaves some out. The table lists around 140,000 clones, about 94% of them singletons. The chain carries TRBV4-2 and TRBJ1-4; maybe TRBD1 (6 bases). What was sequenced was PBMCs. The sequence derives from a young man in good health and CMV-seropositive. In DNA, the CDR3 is TGTGCCAGCAGCCAAGATATACCCAGGGGAGTTGGTAATGAAAAACTGTTTTTT. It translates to CASSQDIPRGVGNEKLFF.